This T cell receptor beta chain appears in the sequencing data of a study of T-cell reconstitution after alpha-beta-depleted transplantation in children. A TCRbeta library incorporating unique molecular identifiers was prepared. One entry per CDR3 protein, called by TCRdb with MiXCR from the PCR reads. The table has 250,000 or so distinct CDR3 sequences, 6.5% to 10% seen once. This clonotype was counted at least ten times. The junction shows a germline mismatch at one end, possibly a read error. Germline loops: CDR1 SQVTM, CDR2 ANQGSEA. The CDR3 is made up of 10 amino acids. The sample in question was PBMCs, mostly from graft donor cells, obtained 180 days after TCRalphabeta/CD19-depleted stem cell transplant. The chain has TRBV29-1 and TRBJ2-7; 7 bases are a match to TRBD2. The TCR originated in a male patient younger than 18 who had a stem cell transplant for acute lymphoblastic leukemia, so the T cells may come from the graft donor. As DNA, the CDR3 is TGCAGCGTTGAAGTCGGGGGGACTTTATTC. Its translation is CSVEVGGTLF.